The entry that follows covers one TCR beta chain sequence. What it binds is unknown. The sample belongs to a study of blood T cells in healthy people across ages. The study, taken as a whole, reports: It was the long-lived donors that had more naive CD4+ cells and higher diversity than aged donors.

Then a second PCR, running roughly 7 to 11 cycles, was carried out with a sample-barcoded 5' primer and a J-beta primer mix. Unique molecular identifiers of 12 random nucleotides labeled each cDNA. CDR3-containing paired-end reads numbering at least 2.5 million came from each sample. TCRdb re-derived calls from the 5' RACE reads in MiXCR, one entry per CDR3 protein. The repertoire has some 1.6 million distinct CDR3 sequences, about 31% of them found once; the top ten carry 10% to 12%. Russia was home to the donors, healthy Caucasian individuals aged roughly 6 to 90. Sequencing was done on a sample of blood. This clonotype was obtained from a woman under 40 in good health.

CDR3: CSASRLGNEQFF. CDR3 nucleotide sequence: TGCAGTGCTTCCCGCCTTGGCAATGAGCAGTTCTTC. The chain has TRBV20-1 and TRBJ2-1; D remains unclear. The CDR3 sequence is 12 residues long. The germline V gene encodes CDR1 DFQATT and CDR2 SNEGSKA (reference sequence). V was clipped by 5 bases and J by 6 bases, with 11 bases between them.